The clone carrying this T cell receptor beta chain occurred a few times. Its antigen is unknown. Unique molecular identifiers were present on the cDNA, and a universal primer site came from template switching. Each CDR3 protein gets one entry after TCRdb re-called the 5' RACE reads with MiXCR. The sample has about 890,000 distinct CDR3 sequences; around an eighth are singletons. Healthy Caucasians made up all donors. The data are from a study of identical twins. Study-wide results and limits: Researchers caution that invariant MAIT and iNKT cells could partly confound zero-insertion analyses. Models underpredicted monozygotic twin sharing of out-of-frame TCR alpha.

Trimming took 1 base from V and 2 from J, leaving 8 bases between them. This CDR3 contains 14 residues. Germline lookup yields CDR1 MGHDK and CDR2 SYGVNS. These data also formed part of another study, on yellow fever vaccine responses in identical twins.

The receptor comes from a woman aged 18-29 years in good health. The chain couples TRBV25-1 to TRBJ1-1; D remains unclear. Sequencing was carried out using PBMCs. CDR3 sequence (DNA): TGTGCCAGCAGTGAATTTGGAAGAAACACTGAAGCTTTCTTT. It encodes CASSEFGRNTEAFF.